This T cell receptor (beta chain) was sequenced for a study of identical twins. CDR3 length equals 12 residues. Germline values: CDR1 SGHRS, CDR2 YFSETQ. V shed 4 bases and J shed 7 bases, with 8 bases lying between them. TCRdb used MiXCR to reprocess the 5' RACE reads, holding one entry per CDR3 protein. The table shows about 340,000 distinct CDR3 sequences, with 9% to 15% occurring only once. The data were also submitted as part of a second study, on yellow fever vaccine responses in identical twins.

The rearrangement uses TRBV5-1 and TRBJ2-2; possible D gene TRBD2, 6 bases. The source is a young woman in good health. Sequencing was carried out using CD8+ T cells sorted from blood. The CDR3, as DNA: TGCGCCAGCAGCCGGAGGGTCGGGGAGCTGTTTTTT. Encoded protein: CASSRRVGELFF.